This T cell receptor (beta chain) was identified during a study of blood T cell repertoires in COVID-19. For the study at large: Sites across the United States, Italy and Spain contributed samples from acute and convalescent COVID-19. Nucleic acid was either cDNA or gDNA, and it came from T cells, B-cell-depleted T cells, or PBMCs.

V trimming: 2 bases; J trimming: 7 bases; junction bases outside the gene matches: 2. CDR1 is SGHDN, CDR2 FVKESK, per germline. This CDR3 has 13 residues. Original data processing: Amplified reference gene primers provided the basis for estimating nucleated cell counts. Here immunoSEQ multiplex PCR was the method, and the copy in TCRdb shows in-frame clones only, minus some. The V and J calls and clone size are taken from that table; D and trimming were inferred from the DNA. The sample includes 130,000 or so clones, 70% to 90% of them seen just once. This receptor was obtained from a woman aged 45-65 years who had recovered from COVID-19. Sample: peripheral blood. The chain joins TRBV14 to TRBJ2-1; TRBD2 agrees at 7 bases. This chain's CDR3 is CASSQWGGNEQFF. CDR3 coding DNA: TGTGCCAGCAGCCAATGGGGGGGGAATGAGCAGTTCTTC.